The 18 T cell receptor beta chains presented below share a single source sample, sequenced in a study of cytomegalovirus exposure and HLA in healthy donors. 60 Vbeta and 13 Jbeta primers were used in PCR. The data were produced by immunoSEQ multiplex PCR, yet TCRdb's version contains in-frame clones alone and is incomplete. The table lists about 78,000 clones. The specimen was PBMCs. Receptor source: a female donor in good health and CMV-seropositive.

The J gene is TRBJ1-5, the V gene TRBV6-5, with TRBD1 as a possible D gene (6 bases). The CDR3 covers 14 residues. From germline, CDR1 is MNHEY and CDR2 SVGAGI. V lost 2 bases and J lost 6, with 11 bases in between. The CDR3 here is CASSYGGGGQPQHF. For the CDR3, the DNA is TGTGCCAGCAGTTACGGGGGGGGCGGTCAGCCCCAGCATTTT.

This sequence joins TRBV19 and TRBJ1-2; tentative D call: TRBD1 (5 bases). This CDR3 has 13 amino acids. V lost 3 bases, J lost 7 bases, and 12 bases lay in between. From germline, CDR1 is LNHDA and CDR2 SQIVND (reference sequence). The CDR3 is CASSIAQTGGYTF. Written as DNA, the CDR3 is TGTGCCAGTAGTATCGCCCAAACAGGTGGCTACACCTTC.

The chain is built from TRBV25-1 and TRBJ2-3; maybe TRBD1 (5 bases). The CDR3 has 16 residues. V lost 5 bases and J lost 0, with 15 bases in between. Germline V gives CDR1 MGHDK, CDR2 SYGVNS. The DNA for the CDR3 is TGTGCCAGCAGTCCCTCGGGTAGGGGAAGCACAGATACGCAGTATTTT. Protein: CASSPSGRGSTDTQYF.

The chain uses TRBV18 and TRBJ1-4, with D perhaps matching TRBD1 (6 bases). V gave up 1 base and J gave up 1 base, with 10 bases separating them. Germline values: CDR1 KGHSH, CDR2 LQKENI. This CDR3 contains 16 residues. CDR3 region: CASSPRVTGTNEKLFF. DNA of the CDR3: TGTGCCAGCTCACCACGGGTGACAGGAACTAATGAAAAACTGTTTTTT.

The V and J genes are TRBV6-6 and TRBJ2-7; TRBD1 aligns across 9 bases. The ends lost 5 bases at V and 5 bases at J; junction bases unmatched: 13. Germline CDR1 reads MNHNY; CDR2 reads SVGAGI (reference sequence). The CDR3 covers 16 residues. Written as DNA, the CDR3 is TGTGCCAGCAGTCCCCCGAGGGGGGACAGGGATAACGAGCAGTACTTC. It codes for CASSPPRGDRDNEQYF.

V is TRBV5-6 and J is TRBJ1-4, with 12 bases aligning to TRBD1. The trim removed 5 bases at V and 8 bases at J, leaving 13 bases unmatched. CDR3 length equals 17 residues. The germline V gene has CDR1 SGHDT and CDR2 YYEEEE. CDR3 bases: TGTGCCAGCAGTCCAACCCGGGACAGGGGGCTTCGCGAAAAACTGTTTTTT. Translating gives CASSPTRDRGLREKLFF. The full variable domain, in which reference TRBV5-6 and TRBJ1-4 provide the parts outside the CDR3, is DAGVTQSPTHLIKTRGQQVTLRCSPKSGHDTVSWYQQALGQGPQFIFQYYEEEERQRGNFPDRFSGHQFPNYSSELNVNALLLGDSALYLCASSPTRDRGLREKLFFGSGTQLSVL.

The genes are TRBV4-2 and TRBJ2-7; TRBD2 might be the D (7 bases). The CDR3 runs 16 residues. Germline-derived CDR1 and CDR2 are LGHNA and YNFKEQ. Trimming cost V 4 bases and J 1 base, with 17 bases left between them. The CDR3 loop is CASSRGGGVGSYEQYF. The CDR3 nucleotides are TGTGCCAGCAGCCGAGGGGGGGGAGTAGGTTCCTACGAGCAGTACTTC.

The J gene is TRBJ1-2, the V gene TRBV5-1; tentative D call: TRBD1 (6 bases). Germline V gene data show CDR1 as SGHRS and CDR2 as YFSETQ. Deletions cut 4 bases from V and 4 bases from J, with 8 bases between. This CDR3 comprises 12 residues. CDR3 nucleotides: TGCGCCAGCAGCGAAGGGGGCTATGGCTACACCTTC. This translates into CASSEGGYGYTF.

The V gene is TRBV4-1, the J gene TRBJ1-2; 10 nucleotides line up with TRBD1. The V and J ends lost 0 bases and 9 bases, in that order; junction bases with no gene match: 7. This CDR3 region has 15 residues. The germline V gene has CDR1 MGHRA and CDR2 YSYEKL. The CDR3 region has the DNA TGCGCCAGCAGCCAAGATCGGGGACAGGGGAGGCGCTACACCTTC. It yields the protein CASSQDRGQGRRYTF.

This chain joins TRBV13 and TRBJ1-2, with D possibly matching TRBD1 (6 bases). Germline CDR1 reads PRHDT; CDR2 reads FYEKMQ (reference sequence). Trimming took 2 bases from V and 4 from J, leaving 26 bases between them. CDR3 length: 19 residues. CDR3 protein: CASSLMAPGPQGPPYGYTF. The CDR3 bases are TGTGCCAGCAGCTTAATGGCCCCGGGGCCCCAGGGGCCCCCCTATGGCTACACCTTC.

This sequence joins TRBV28 and TRBJ2-1, with 9 bases lining up with TRBD2. CDR3 length: 16 amino acids. Trimming took 5 bases from V and 8 from J; bases not matched to a gene: 13. Germline V gene sequence: CDR1 MDHEN, CDR2 SYDVKM. The CDR3 loop reads CASSPPGEREVYEQFF. DNA of the CDR3: TGTGCCAGCAGTCCGCCCGGGGAGCGGGAGGTCTATGAGCAGTTCTTC. Full variable domain (remainder filled in from reference TRBV28 and TRBJ2-1): DVKVTQSSRYLVKRTGEKVFLECVQDMDHENMFWYRQDPGLGLRLIYFSYDVKMKEKGDIPEGYSVSREKKERFSLILESASTNQTSMYLCASSPPGEREVYEQFFGPGTRLTVL.

The CDR3 nucleotides are TGTGCCAGTAGTATAGAACCCGGGAGGGCCTACAATGAGCAGTTCTTC. Encoded protein: CASSIEPGRAYNEQFF. V usage is TRBV19 and J usage is TRBJ2-1, with 8 bases fitting TRBD2. Germline V gives CDR1 LNHDA, CDR2 SQIVND (reference sequence). This CDR3 is built from 16 residues. With V trimmed by 0 bases and J by 2 bases, 3 bases remained unmatched.

The rearrangement joins TRBV4-1 to TRBJ1-3; TRBD1 is a possible D gene (6 bases). The CDR3 spans 16 residues. Trimming removed 5 bases from V and 4 bases from J, with 18 bases in between. Germline CDR1 is MGHRA and CDR2 is YSYEKL. The CDR3: CASSALGAGLGNTIYF. The CDR3 DNA follows: TGCGCCAGCAGCGCACTGGGGGCAGGGCTAGGAAACACCATATATTTT.

V gene TRBV29-1 combines with J gene TRBJ2-1; 8 positions agree with TRBD2. V lost 7 bases, J lost 2 bases, and 13 bases stayed unmatched. The CDR3 contains 16 residues. Germline CDR1 is SQVTM and CDR2 is ANQGSEA. CDR3 amino acids: CSAALDLAGTYNEQFF. The CDR3 DNA reads as TGCAGCGCCGCTCTCGATTTAGCGGGAACCTACAATGAGCAGTTCTTC.

The CDR3 bases are TGTGCCAGCGTCTCGGCGGGAGGGGGGGCAGATACGCAGTATTTT. Translating it yields CASVSAGGGADTQYF. The chain recombines TRBV5-6 with TRBJ2-3, with 9 bases aligning to TRBD2. The V gene end was trimmed by 7 bases and the J gene end by 4 bases; junction bases not matched to a gene: 10. CDR1 and CDR2 (germline): SGHDT, YYEEEE. The CDR3 is 15 residues long. Filled out from reference TRBV5-6 and TRBJ2-3, the complete variable domain reads DAGVTQSPTHLIKTRGQQVTLRCSPKSGHDTVSWYQQALGQGPQFIFQYYEEEERQRGNFPDRFSGHQFPNYSSELNVNALLLGDSALYLCASVSAGGGADTQYFGPGTRLTVL.

V and J are TRBV5-8 and TRBJ2-7; 9 nucleotides line up with TRBD2. V lost 6 bases and J lost 4; bases outside the gene matches: 20. Germline CDR1 reads SGHTS; CDR2 reads YDEGEE. The CDR3 has 18 amino acids. The CDR3 DNA is TGTGCCAGCACCGCGCGTTTGGGGCGGGAGGGCCGGAGTTACGAGCAGTACTTC. It specifies CASTARLGREGRSYEQYF.

This chain links TRBV1 with TRBJ1-6. TRBV1 is deemed a pseudogene. This CDR3 has 14 amino acids. The CDR3 protein is CTSSQGPGEGTLHF. The CDR3 bases are TGCACCAGCAGCCAAGGACCTGGGGAGGGGACCCTCCACTTT.

V gene TRBV6-1 combines with J gene TRBJ1-2; D is possibly TRBD1 (5 bases). Germline lookup yields CDR1 MNHNS and CDR2 SASEGT. V shed 3 bases and J shed 5 bases, with 22 bases lying between them. The CDR3 spans 17 residues. CDR3 sequence (DNA): TGTGCCAGCAGTGAGGTGGCCAGGGCTCTAGTAGGGTATGGCTACACCTTC. It codes for CASSEVARALVGYGYTF.